This TCR beta chain was identified during a study of blood T cell repertoires in COVID-19 (dated by TCRdb to about 2020). Study-wide context: Collaborator samples came from the United States, Italy and Spain and covered acute and convalescent phases of COVID-19. The prospective study material was composed of cDNA or gDNA derived from T cells, B-cell-depleted T cells, or PBMCs. Deeply sampled blood TCRbeta repertoires from subjects exposed to, actively infected with, or recovered from COVID-19 were included in the dataset. The repertoires were released in a freely available public database intended as a resource for research on the immune response to SARS-CoV-2. The samples were drawn from two sources: the first 160 participants of the ongoing ImmuneRACE study, and fewer than 1,500 subjects contributed by 6 global collaborators. The sample metadata nearly always contained a de-identified subject ID, COVID-19 status, age in years and sex. Where HLA class I and class II types were available, the types were taken from metadata supplied by the sample provider, not from assay-based typing.

Trimming accounts for 3 bases at V and 8 bases at J, while the number of junction bases matched to no gene is 6. Including cysteine and phenylalanine, the CDR3 has 14 amino acids. CDR3 DNA only is kept here, 42 bases in frame from base 1. Via the germline V gene, CDR1 is KGHDR and CDR2 SFDVKD. Details on this clone: Its antigen is currently not known. Base qualities were left out, and no much larger clone turns up one base away.

Whole blood was collected in K2EDTA tubes by collaborating institutions according to the institutions' own protocols. Collaborator samples were shipped for TCRbeta analysis as frozen whole blood, isolated PBMCs, or DNA extracted from either sample type. Overall study outcomes, separate from this receptor: How much clinical and demographic metadata was included differed by source and by participant, and the metadata was provided uncurated.

TCRbeta CDR3 regions were amplified from genomic DNA using the immunoSEQ Assay, a bias-controlled multiplex PCR. The authors processed their data as follows. Nucleated cell counts per sample were estimated from amplification of reference gene primers within the assay. To quantify the absolute abundance of each unique TCRbeta CDR3 rearrangement, sequence reads were collapsed and filtered. Productive Simpson clonality was computed per sample as the square root of Simpson's diversity index over productive rearrangements. TCRdb mirrors the immuneACCESS table, restricted to in-frame sequences. Some clones are absent from its copies; in checked studies, under half trace to an unresolved V gene, and the reason for the others is unknown. The V and J calls and clone size are taken from that table; D and trimming were inferred from the DNA. The sample records about 250,000 clones, around three quarters of which are singletons. The top ten clones comprise 3.3% of the sample.

The specimen sequenced was peripheral blood. Rearrangement joined TRBV24-1 to TRBJ2-1, with 7 bases in between that match TRBD1. This clonotype originated in a woman aged 80 or over with acute or convalescent COVID-19. The nucleotides are TGTGCCACCAGTGATAGACAGGGCATGGATGAGCAGTTCTTC. Its protein is CATSDRQGMDEQFF.